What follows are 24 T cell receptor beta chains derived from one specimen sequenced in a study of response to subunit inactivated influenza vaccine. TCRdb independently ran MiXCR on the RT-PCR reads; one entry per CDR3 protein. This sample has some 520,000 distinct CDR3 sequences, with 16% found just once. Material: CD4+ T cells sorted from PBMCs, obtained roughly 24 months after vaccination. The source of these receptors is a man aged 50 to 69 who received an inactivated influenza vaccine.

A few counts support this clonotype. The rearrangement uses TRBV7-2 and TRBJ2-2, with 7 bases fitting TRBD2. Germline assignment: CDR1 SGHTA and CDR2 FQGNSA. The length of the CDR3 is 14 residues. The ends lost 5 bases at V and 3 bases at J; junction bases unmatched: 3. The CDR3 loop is CASSTGLYTGELFF. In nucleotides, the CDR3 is TGTGCCAGCAGCACGGGACTATACACCGGGGAGCTGTTTTTT. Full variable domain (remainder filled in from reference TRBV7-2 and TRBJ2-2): GAGVSQSPSNKVTEKGKDVELRCDPISGHTALYWYRQSLGQGLEFLIYFQGNSAPDKSGLPSDRFSAERTGGSVSTLTIQRTQQEDSAVYLCASSTGLYTGELFFGEGSRLTVL.

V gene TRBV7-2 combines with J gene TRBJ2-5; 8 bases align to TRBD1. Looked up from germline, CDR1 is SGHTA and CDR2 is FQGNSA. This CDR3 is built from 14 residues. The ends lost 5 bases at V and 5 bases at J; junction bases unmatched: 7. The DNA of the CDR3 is TGTGCCAGCAGCGACAACAGGGGGAGGGAGACCCAGTACTTC. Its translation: CASSDNRGRETQYF.

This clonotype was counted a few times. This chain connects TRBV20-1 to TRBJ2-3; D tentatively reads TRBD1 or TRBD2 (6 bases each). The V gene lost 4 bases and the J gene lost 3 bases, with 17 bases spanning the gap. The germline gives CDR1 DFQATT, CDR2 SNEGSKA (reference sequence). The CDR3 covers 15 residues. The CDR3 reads CSAKDYRGRTDTQYF. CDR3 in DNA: TGCAGTGCTAAAGACTACCGGGGGCGGACAGATACGCAGTATTTT.

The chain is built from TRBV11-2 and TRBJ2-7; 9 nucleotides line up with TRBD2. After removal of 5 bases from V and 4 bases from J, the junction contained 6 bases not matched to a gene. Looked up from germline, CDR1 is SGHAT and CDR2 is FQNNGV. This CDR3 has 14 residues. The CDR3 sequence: CASSLQRGAYEQYF. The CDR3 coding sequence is TGTGCCAGCAGCCTCCAGCGGGGGGCGTACGAGCAGTACTTC.

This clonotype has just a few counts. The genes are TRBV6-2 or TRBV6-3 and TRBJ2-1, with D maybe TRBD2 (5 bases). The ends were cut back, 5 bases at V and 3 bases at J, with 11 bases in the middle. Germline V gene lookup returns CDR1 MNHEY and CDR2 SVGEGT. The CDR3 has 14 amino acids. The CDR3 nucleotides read TGTGCCAGCAGTCGAGGGAGTCTCTACAATGAGCAGTTCTTC. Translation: CASSRGSLYNEQFF.

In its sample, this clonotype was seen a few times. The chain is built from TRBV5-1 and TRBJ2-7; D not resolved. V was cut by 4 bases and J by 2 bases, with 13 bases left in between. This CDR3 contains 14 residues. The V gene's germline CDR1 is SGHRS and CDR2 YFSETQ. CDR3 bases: TGCGCCAGCAGCGTTTCAGGTCCCCCCTACGAGCAGTACTTC. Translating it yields CASSVSGPPYEQYF.

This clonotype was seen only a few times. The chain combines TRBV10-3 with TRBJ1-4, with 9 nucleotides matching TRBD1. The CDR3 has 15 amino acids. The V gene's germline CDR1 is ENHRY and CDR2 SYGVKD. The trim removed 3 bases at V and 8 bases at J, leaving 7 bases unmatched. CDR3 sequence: CAISDQRQGEEKLFF. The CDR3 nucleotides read TGTGCCATCAGTGATCAAAGACAGGGGGAGGAAAAACTGTTTTTT.

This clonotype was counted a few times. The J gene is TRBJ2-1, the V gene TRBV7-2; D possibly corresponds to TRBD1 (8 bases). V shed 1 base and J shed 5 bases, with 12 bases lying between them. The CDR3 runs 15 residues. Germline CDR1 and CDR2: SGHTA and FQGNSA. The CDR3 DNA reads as TGTGCCAGCAGCTTAGACAGGGGGGGGAACAATGAGCAGTTCTTC. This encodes CASSLDRGGNNEQFF.

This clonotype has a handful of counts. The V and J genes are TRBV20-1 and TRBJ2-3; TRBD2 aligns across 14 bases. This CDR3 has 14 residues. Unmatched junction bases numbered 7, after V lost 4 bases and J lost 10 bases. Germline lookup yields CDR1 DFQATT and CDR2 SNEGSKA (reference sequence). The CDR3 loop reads CSANHGLAGGAQYF. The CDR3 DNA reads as TGCAGTGCTAACCACGGACTAGCGGGAGGCGCGCAGTATTTT.

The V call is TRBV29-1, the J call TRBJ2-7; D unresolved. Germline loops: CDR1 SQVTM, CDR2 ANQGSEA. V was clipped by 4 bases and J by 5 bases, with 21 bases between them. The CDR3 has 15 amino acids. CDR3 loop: CSVASKGWAGDEQYF. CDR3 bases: TGCAGCGTTGCGTCCAAAGGCTGGGCTGGGGACGAGCAGTACTTC.

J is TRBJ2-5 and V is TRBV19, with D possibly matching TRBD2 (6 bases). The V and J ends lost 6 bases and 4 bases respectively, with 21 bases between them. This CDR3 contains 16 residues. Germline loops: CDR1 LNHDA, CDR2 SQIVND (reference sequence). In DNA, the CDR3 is TGTGCCAGTAGCCTGGGACTCTCTGGGGGGAGAGAGACCCAGTACTTC. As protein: CASSLGLSGGRETQYF. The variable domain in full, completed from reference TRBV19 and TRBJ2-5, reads DGGITQSPKYLFRKEGQNVTLSCEQNLNHDAMYWYRQDPGQGLRLIYYSQIVNDFQKGDIAEGYSVSREKKESFPLTVTSAQKNPTAFYLCASSLGLSGGRETQYFGPGTRLLVL.

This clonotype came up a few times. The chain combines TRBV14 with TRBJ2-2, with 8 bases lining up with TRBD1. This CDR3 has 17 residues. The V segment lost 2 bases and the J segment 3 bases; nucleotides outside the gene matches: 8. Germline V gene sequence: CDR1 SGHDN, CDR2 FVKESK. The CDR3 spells CASSQYRDRLYTGELFF. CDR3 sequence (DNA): TGTGCCAGCAGCCAATACCGGGACAGGCTTTACACCGGGGAGCTGTTTTTT.

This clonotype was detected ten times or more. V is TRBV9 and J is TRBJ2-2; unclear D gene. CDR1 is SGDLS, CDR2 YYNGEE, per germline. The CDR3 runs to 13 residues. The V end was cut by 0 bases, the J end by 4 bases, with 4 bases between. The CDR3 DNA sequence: TGTGCCAGCAGCGTAGAGAGCACCGGGGAGCTGTTTTTT. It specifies CASSVESTGELFF. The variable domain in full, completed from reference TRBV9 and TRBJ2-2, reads DSGVTQTPKHLITATGQRVTLRCSPRSGDLSVYWYQQSLDQGLQFLIQYYNGEERAKGNILERFSAQQFPDLHSELNLSSLELGDSALYFCASSVESTGELFFGEGSRLTVL.

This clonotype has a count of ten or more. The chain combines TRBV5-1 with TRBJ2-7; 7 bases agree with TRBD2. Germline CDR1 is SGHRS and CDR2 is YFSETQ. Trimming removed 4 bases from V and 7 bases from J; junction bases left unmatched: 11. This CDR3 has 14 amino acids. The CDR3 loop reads CASSLAAGVFEQYF. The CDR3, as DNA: TGCGCCAGCAGCCTGGCCGCGGGGGTCTTTGAGCAGTACTTC.

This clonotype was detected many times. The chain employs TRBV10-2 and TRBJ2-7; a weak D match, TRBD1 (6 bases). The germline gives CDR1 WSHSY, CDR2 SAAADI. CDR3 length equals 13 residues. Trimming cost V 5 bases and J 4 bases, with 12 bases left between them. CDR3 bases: TGCGCCAGCAGTCAGGGACAACCATACGAGCAGTACTTC. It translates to CASSQGQPYEQYF.

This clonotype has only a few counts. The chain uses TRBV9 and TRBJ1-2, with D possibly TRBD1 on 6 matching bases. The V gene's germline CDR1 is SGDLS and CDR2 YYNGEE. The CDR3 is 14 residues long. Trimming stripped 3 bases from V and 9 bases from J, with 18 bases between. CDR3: CASSATRGAASYTF. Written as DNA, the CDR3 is TGTGCCAGCAGCGCCACAAGGGGGGCAGCTAGCTACACCTTC. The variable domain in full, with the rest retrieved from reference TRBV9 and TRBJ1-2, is DSGVTQTPKHLITATGQRVTLRCSPRSGDLSVYWYQQSLDQGLQFLIQYYNGEERAKGNILERFSAQQFPDLHSELNLSSLELGDSALYFCASSATRGAASYTFGSGTRLTVV.

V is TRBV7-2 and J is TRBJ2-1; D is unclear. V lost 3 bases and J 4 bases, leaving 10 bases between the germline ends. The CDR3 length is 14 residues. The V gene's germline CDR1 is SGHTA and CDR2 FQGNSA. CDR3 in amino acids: CASSFIGHYNEQFF. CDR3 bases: TGTGCCAGCAGCTTTATTGGGCATTACAATGAGCAGTTCTTC.

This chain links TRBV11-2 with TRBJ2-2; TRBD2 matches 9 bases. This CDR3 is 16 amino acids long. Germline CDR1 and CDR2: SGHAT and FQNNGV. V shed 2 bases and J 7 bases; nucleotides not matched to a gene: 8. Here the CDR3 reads CASSLYAGGSGGELFF. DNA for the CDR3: TGTGCCAGCAGCTTATATGCGGGAGGGTCGGGCGGGGAGCTGTTTTTT.

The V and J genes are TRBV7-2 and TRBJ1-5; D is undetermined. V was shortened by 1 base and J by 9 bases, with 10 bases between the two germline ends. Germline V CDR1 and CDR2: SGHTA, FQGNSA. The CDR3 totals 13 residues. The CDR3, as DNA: TGTGCCAGCAGCTTAGGGCAAAAACGGCCCCAGCATTTT. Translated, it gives CASSLGQKRPQHF.

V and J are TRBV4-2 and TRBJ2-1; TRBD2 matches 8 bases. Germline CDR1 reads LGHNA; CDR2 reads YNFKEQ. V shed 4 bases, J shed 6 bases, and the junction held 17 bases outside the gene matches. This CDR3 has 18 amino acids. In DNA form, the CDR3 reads TGTGCCAGCAGCCTACCACCCGAGGGTAGCGGGAAAAGCAATGAGCAGTTCTTC. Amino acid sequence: CASSLPPEGSGKSNEQFF.

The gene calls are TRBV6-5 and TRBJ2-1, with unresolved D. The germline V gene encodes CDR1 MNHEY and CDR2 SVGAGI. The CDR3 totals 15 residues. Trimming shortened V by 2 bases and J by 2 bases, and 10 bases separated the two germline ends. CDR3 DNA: TGTGCCAGCAGTTACGGCGTTTCGGCCTACAATGAGCAGTTCTTC. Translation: CASSYGVSAYNEQFF.

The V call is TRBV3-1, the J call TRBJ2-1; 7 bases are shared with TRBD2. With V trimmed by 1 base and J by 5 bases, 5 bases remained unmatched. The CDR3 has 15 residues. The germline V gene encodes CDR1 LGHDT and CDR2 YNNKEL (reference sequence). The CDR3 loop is CASSQGLAANNEQFF. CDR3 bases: TGTGCCAGCAGCCAAGGGCTAGCGGCCAACAATGAGCAGTTCTTC.

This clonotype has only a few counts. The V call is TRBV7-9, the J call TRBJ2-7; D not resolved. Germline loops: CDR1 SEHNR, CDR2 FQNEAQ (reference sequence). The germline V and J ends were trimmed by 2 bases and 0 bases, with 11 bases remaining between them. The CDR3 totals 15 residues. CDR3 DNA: TGTGCCAGCAGCTTACAGGAGTATAGCTCCTACGAGCAGTACTTC. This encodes CASSLQEYSSYEQYF.

CDR3 loop: CSAPPGTSTVGETQYF. Here the CDR3 DNA reads TGCAGTGCCCCTCCGGGGACTAGTACCGTGGGAGAGACCCAGTACTTC. The chain carries TRBV20-1 and TRBJ2-5; 8 bases align to TRBD2. The germline gives CDR1 DFQATT, CDR2 SNEGSKA (reference sequence). This CDR3 contains 16 residues. J gave up 4 bases and V 6 bases, and 16 bases lay outside the gene matches.